The 16 T cell receptor beta chains below come from one sample, sequenced in a study of vaccination effects on CD4 cells after COVID-19. Measured with immunoSEQ multiplex PCR; TCRdb has only the in-frame clones, and not every one. The sample has about 68,000 clones, about four fifths seen once. These receptors have no known antigen. ViraFEST expansion of antigen-specific CD4+ T cells with viral peptide pools preceded sequencing. CD4+ T cell isolation took place after approximately 11 days of culture. Neither prior SARS-CoV-2 infection nor positive nucleocapsid antibodies were present in the vaccine recipients. Specimen: CD4+ T cells from PBMCs cultured with SARS-CoV-2 spike peptides, collected before COVID-19 vaccination. All receptors come from a human donor who received a COVID-19 vaccine.

The rearrangement links TRBV5-5 to TRBJ2-7; D is undetermined. The CDR3 consists of 16 residues. Trimming took off 3 bases at V and 7 bases at J, with 23 bases between the two ends. The germline V gene encodes CDR1 SGHKS and CDR2 YYEKEE (reference sequence). CDR3 region: CASSSTPTTISGEQYV. The CDR3 DNA follows: TGTGCCAGCAGCTCAACCCCCACTACCATCTCCGGTGAGCAGTACGTC.

In the case of this clone: Other nucleotide sequences in the sample specify the same CDR3. The rearrangement joins TRBV5-1 to TRBJ1-2; D uncertain. Looked up from germline, CDR1 is SGHRS and CDR2 is YFSETQ. The V gene lost 4 bases and the J gene lost 3 bases, with 10 bases spanning the gap. The CDR3 runs to 13 residues. CDR3 bases: TGCGCCAGCAGCCTCGACGGGGACTATGGCTACACCTTC. Encoded protein: CASSLDGDYGYTF.

CDR3 sequence reads: CASSFSGAGEKLFF. The CDR3 bases are TGTGCCAGCAGTTTTTCGGGGGCCGGGGAAAAACTGTTTTTT. The rearrangement uses TRBV28 and TRBJ1-4, with a weak D call TRBD1 (6 bases). The V and J ends lost 3 bases and 8 bases respectively, with 13 bases between them. This CDR3 has 14 residues. The germline gives CDR1 MDHEN, CDR2 SYDVKM.

The genes are TRBV4-3 and TRBJ2-3; TRBD2 matches at 9 bases. V dropped 0 bases and J dropped 0; count of bases not matched to a gene: 7. The germline CDR1 and CDR2 sequences are LGHNA and YSLEER. The CDR3 runs 18 residues. CDR3 in amino acids: CASSQDPPSGESTDTQYF. As DNA, the CDR3 is TGCGCCAGCAGCCAAGATCCCCCTAGCGGGGAGAGCACAGATACGCAGTATTTT.

The chain joins TRBV5-1 to TRBJ2-5; TRBD1 matches at 7 bases. CDR3 length: 15 residues. V gave up 0 bases and J gave up 4 bases; unmatched junction bases: 6. The V gene's germline CDR1 is SGHRS and CDR2 YFSETQ. The DNA of the CDR3 is TGCGCCAGCAGCTTGGAGGGCAGGGGGACAGAGACCCAGTACTTC. This gives the protein CASSLEGRGTETQYF.

The CDR3 spells CASSIKFSVGADTQYF. CDR3 bases: TGTGCCAGCAGCATTAAGTTTTCGGTGGGGGCAGATACGCAGTATTTT. V usage is TRBV7-9 and J usage is TRBJ2-3, with D perhaps assigned TRBD1 or TRBD2 (5 bases each). V shed 5 bases and J shed 4 bases, with 19 bases lying between them. Germline loops: CDR1 SEHNR, CDR2 FQNEAQ (reference sequence). The CDR3 extends over 16 amino acids. Together with reference TRBV7-9 and TRBJ2-3, the CDR3 gives the full variable domain: DTGVSQNPRHKITKRGQNVTFRCDPISEHNRLYWYRQTLGQGPEFLTYFQNEAQLEKSRLLSDRFSAERPKGSFSTLEIQRTEQGDSAMYLCASSIKFSVGADTQYFGPGTRLTVL.

This clone was picked up a small number of times. The chain joins TRBV4-2 to TRBJ2-1, with 8 nucleotides matching TRBD2. Trimming took 2 bases from V and 3 from J; bases not matched to a gene: 9. Germline loops: CDR1 LGHNA, CDR2 YNFKEQ. This CDR3 is 17 amino acids long. The CDR3 here is CASSQPVSGVDYNEQFF. As DNA, the CDR3 is TGTGCCAGCAGCCAACCTGTTAGCGGGGTCGACTACAATGAGCAGTTCTTC.

V gene TRBV9 combines with J gene TRBJ2-5; tentatively, D is TRBD2 (7 bases). The CDR3 consists of 14 residues. Germline-derived CDR1 and CDR2 are SGDLS and YYNGEE. V was trimmed by 4 bases and J by 2 bases, leaving 12 bases between them. The CDR3 loop reads CASSSGGVQETQYF. The CDR3 DNA is TGTGCCAGCAGCTCGGGGGGCGTACAAGAGACCCAGTACTTC.

This clone was picked up a small number of times. The V gene is TRBV6-6, the J gene TRBJ1-6; D remains ambiguous. V was trimmed by 2 bases and J by 11 bases, leaving 13 bases between them. The CDR3 is 14 residues long. The germline V gene encodes CDR1 MNHNY and CDR2 SVGAGI (reference sequence). CDR3 sequence reads: CASSYGITSPPLHF. The CDR3 DNA follows: TGTGCCAGCAGTTACGGGATTACCTCCCCACCCCTCCACTTT.

Only one count was recorded for this clone. The chain links TRBV5-6 to TRBJ2-3; possible D gene TRBD1, 5 bases. Germline values: CDR1 SGHDT, CDR2 YYEEEE. This CDR3 spans 18 amino acids. The V end was cut by 2 bases, the J end by 0 bases, with 19 bases between. The CDR3 loop reads CASSLKDRQSPSTDTQYF. DNA of the CDR3: TGTGCCAGCAGCTTAAAAGACAGACAGAGCCCTAGCACAGATACGCAGTATTTT.

This chain connects TRBV4-1 to TRBJ1-1; 10 bases match TRBD1. V lost 0 bases, J lost 1 base, and 11 bases stayed unmatched. This CDR3 comprises 19 residues. CDR1 is MGHRA and CDR2 is YSYEKL in the germline V gene. The CDR3: CASSQDPGTGAIRNTEAFF. The CDR3 DNA reads as TGCGCCAGCAGCCAAGATCCTGGGACAGGGGCGATAAGGAACACTGAAGCTTTCTTT.

The DNA of the CDR3 is TGTGCCAGCAGCTGGGGTCCAGGCGACGATACGCAGTATTTT. Its protein is CASSWGPGDDTQYF. V and J are TRBV14 and TRBJ2-3; D gene uncertain. Germline V gene data show CDR1 as SGHDN and CDR2 as FVKESK. This CDR3 contains 14 residues. Trimming pared 5 bases from V and 6 bases from J, leaving 15 bases between.

The gene calls are TRBV6-1 and TRBJ2-7; tentative D call: TRBD1 (6 bases). Between the trimmed V and J ends, which lost 2 bases and 2 bases, there was a span of 13 bases. CDR3 length equals 15 residues. Germline V gene data show CDR1 as MNHNS and CDR2 as SASEGT. CDR3 protein: CASSEPGAPTYEQYV. The CDR3, as DNA: TGTGCCAGCAGTGAACCAGGGGCACCAACCTACGAGCAGTACGTC.

The rearrangement joins TRBV4-2 to TRBJ2-1; no definite D call. V was trimmed by 0 bases and J by 4 bases, leaving 10 bases between them. CDR1 is LGHNA and CDR2 is YNFKEQ in the germline V gene. This CDR3 has 15 residues. The CDR3 is CASSQDFTDYNEQFF. The DNA for the CDR3 is TGTGCCAGCAGCCAAGATTTTACAGATTACAATGAGCAGTTCTTC.

This chain joins TRBV2 and TRBJ1-1, with no clear D. V lost 2 bases to trimming and J lost 3 bases, with 4 bases between them. The CDR3 contains 12 residues. CDR1 is SNHLY, CDR2 FYNNEI, per germline. DNA of the CDR3: TGTGCCAGCAGTGAAAGAGACACTGAAGCTTTCTTT. Its translation is CASSERDTEAFF.

V usage is TRBV10-3 and J usage is TRBJ1-6; no firm D call. CDR1 is ENHRY and CDR2 is SYGVKD in the germline V gene. The V end was cut by 6 bases, the J end by 7 bases, with 10 bases between. This CDR3 is 13 amino acids long. CDR3 region: CAIRGGENSPLHF. As DNA, the CDR3 is TGTGCCATCAGGGGAGGAGAAAATTCACCCCTCCACTTT.